The sequence of this T cell receptor beta chain was determined in a study of T cells in localized non-small cell lung cancer. The CDR3 consists of 16 residues. Germline V gene sequence: CDR1 SGHTA, CDR2 FQGNSA. V dropped 5 bases and J dropped 4; count of bases not matched to a gene: 7. Notes on this clone: Its antigen is still unknown.

Data came from immunoSEQ multiplex PCR; TCRdb stores just in-frame clones and leaves some out. The sample shows tens of thousands of clones, roughly 75% of them seen only once. Whole-study results and caveats: Density of T cells in blood, when higher, went with longer overall survival. Owing to sequencing of a solitary tumor region, heterogeneity cannot be discounted.

The chain links TRBV7-2 to TRBJ2-5; 13 bases agree with TRBD2. Sequenced here: PBMCs, sampled before any cancer treatment. The TCR originated in a man aged 40 to 69 with stage II squamous cell lung carcinoma. The CDR3 is CASSRGLAGARETQYF. The DNA for the CDR3 is TGTGCCAGCAGCCGCGGACTAGCGGGAGCCCGAGAGACCCAGTACTTC.